Below are 16 T cell receptor beta chains sequenced from a single sample in a study of molecular identifiers for immune sequencing clone quantification. TCRdb ran MiXCR on the PCR reads and lists one entry per CDR3 protein. The table lists about 630,000 distinct CDR3 sequences, over 25% of them singletons. What was sequenced was naive CD8+ T cells from blood, with Jurkat cell RNA spiked in. Stated subset: FACS-sorted CD8+CD4-CCR7+CD45RA+ naive T cells. These receptors all come from a human donor in good health. Some libraries in this study had Jurkat cell RNA spiked in.

The chain is built from TRBV12-3 or TRBV12-4 and TRBJ2-3; maybe TRBD1 (6 bases). The CDR3 loop spans 14 amino acids. V lost 5 bases and J 6 bases, leaving 15 bases between the germline ends. This CDR3 is CASSTGMGTDTQYF. Written as DNA, the CDR3 is TGTGCCAGCAGTACAGGGATGGGTACGGATACGCAGTATTTT.

This clonotype was seen ten or more times. The rearrangement joins TRBV6-1 to TRBJ1-5, with TRBD1 identical over 12 bases. The germline CDR1 and CDR2 sequences are MNHNS and SASEGT. Trimming cost V 2 bases and J 5 bases; bases outside gene matches: 4. The CDR3 runs to 16 residues. CDR3 protein: CASSEWDRGLHQPQHF. The CDR3 DNA reads TGTGCCAGCAGTGAATGGGACAGGGGGCTTCATCAGCCCCAGCATTTT.

This clonotype came up many times. The chain joins TRBV6-2 or TRBV6-3 to TRBJ2-5; no firm D call. V was clipped by 6 bases and J by 0 bases, with 11 bases between them. The CDR3 is made up of 14 amino acids. Germline V gives CDR1 MNHEY, CDR2 SVGEGT. In DNA form, the CDR3 reads TGTGCCAGCAGCCCTACATGGCACCAAGAGACCCAGTACTTC. This gives the protein CASSPTWHQETQYF.

Concerning this clonotype: A clone one base away is much larger, so this may be a read error. The chain carries TRBV30 and TRBJ2-3; D possibly uses TRBD1 or TRBD2 (5 bases each). This CDR3 region has 13 residues. V gave up 3 bases and J gave up 2 bases, with 9 bases separating them. The germline V gene has CDR1 GTSNPN and CDR2 SVGIG (reference sequence). The CDR3 protein is CAWSWDVTDTQYF. In DNA, the CDR3 is TGTGCCTGGAGCTGGGACGTCACAGATACGCAGTATTTT. The full variable domain, with the rest looked up from reference TRBV30 and TRBJ2-3, is SQTIHQWPATLVQPVGSPLSLECTVEGTSNPNLYWYRQAAGRGLQLLFYSVGIGQISSEVPQNLSASRPQDRQFILSSKKLLLSDSGFYLCAWSWDVTDTQYFGPGTRLTVL.

This clonotype was picked up many times. This rearrangement joins TRBV28 to TRBJ2-3, with 10 bases aligning to TRBD1. CDR3 size: 17 residues. Germline-derived CDR1 and CDR2 are MDHEN and SYDVKM. V was clipped by 5 bases and J by 0 bases; unmatched bases: 8. Here the CDR3 reads CASSGQGVVVSTDTQYF. CDR3 nucleotide sequence: TGTGCCAGCAGTGGACAGGGGGTGGTCGTAAGCACAGATACGCAGTATTTT.

In DNA form, the CDR3 reads TGTGCCAGCAGCCGCGGCCCGTCCGGTGAGGGGGTCAACACAGATACGCAGTATTTT. Its protein product is CASSRGPSGEGVNTDTQYF. V usage is TRBV3-1 and J usage is TRBJ2-3, with TRBD1 as a possible D gene (6 bases). CDR3 length: 19 residues. The V end lost 4 bases, the J end lost 2 bases, and 25 bases lay between the germline ends. Looked up from germline, CDR1 is LGHDT and CDR2 is YNNKEL (reference sequence).

Concerning this clonotype itself: The junction departs from the called germline gene at one end, perhaps through a read error. V and J are TRBV2 and TRBJ2-3, with D perhaps matching TRBD1 (6 bases). The CDR3 has 12 amino acids. CDR1 is SNHLY and CDR2 is FYNNEI in the germline V gene. The CDR3 bases are TGTGCCTGCAGTGATCTGGACAGCCTTGTGTATTTT. Encoded protein: CACSDLDSLVYF.

Notes on this clonotype: A much more abundant neighbour one base away suggests this may be a read error. The chain combines TRBV7-9 with TRBJ2-1; no clear D gene. This CDR3 is 13 amino acids long. CDR1 and CDR2 (germline): SEHNR, FQNEAQ (reference sequence). The CDR3 region is CASSPNLYNGQFF. CDR3 DNA sequence: TGTGCCAGCAGCCCGAACCTGTACAATGGGCAGTTCTTC.

As for this clonotype: A single base separates this from a much larger clone, so it may be a read error. The chain employs TRBV25-1 and TRBJ2-7; D call uncertain. Germline assignment: CDR1 MGHDK and CDR2 SYGVNS. This CDR3 is built from 12 residues. Here the CDR3 DNA reads TGTGCCAGCAGTGTGATGGGTTACGTGCAGTACTTC. Protein product: CASSVMGYVQYF.

This clonotype appeared many times. This rearrangement joins TRBV14 to TRBJ1-5; maybe TRBD1 (5 bases). The CDR3 length is 13 residues. Germline CDR1 SGHDN, CDR2 FVKESK. V lost 5 bases and J 4 bases, leaving 9 bases between the germline ends. The CDR3 sequence: CASSSDSNQPQHF. In DNA form, the CDR3 reads TGTGCCAGCAGCTCAGACAGTAATCAGCCCCAGCATTTT.

Turning to this clonotype: This could be a read error, since a much larger clone is one nucleotide away. The chain uses TRBV4-1 and TRBJ1-1, with D maybe TRBD1 (6 bases). V lost 1 base and J 3 bases, leaving 6 bases between the germline ends. Germline V CDR1 and CDR2: MGHRA, YSYEKL. The CDR3 is 13 residues long. CDR3 DNA: TGCGCCAGCAGCCAAGCAGGGGACACTGAAGCTTTCTTT. Translated, it gives CASSQAGDTEAFF.

This clonotype was seen many times. CDR3 DNA: TGTGCCAGCAGTTTGGGCCAGGGGGATCAGCCCCAGCATTTT. This gives the protein CASSLGQGDQPQHF. The chain is built from TRBV7-9 and TRBJ1-5; TRBD1 aligns across 7 bases. CDR1 and CDR2 from the germline V gene are SEHNR and FQNEAQ (reference sequence). J gave up 5 bases and V 6 bases, and 7 bases lay outside the gene matches. The CDR3 sequence is 14 residues long.

This clonotype was detected many times. The chain links TRBV28 to TRBJ2-5; no firm D call. Trimming removed 6 bases at V and 1 base at J, with 9 bases between. The CDR3 is 13 residues long. The germline gives CDR1 MDHEN, CDR2 SYDVKM. The CDR3 DNA sequence: TGTGCCAGCAGCCCTAATCTCCAAGAGACCCAGTACTTC. Its protein product is CASSPNLQETQYF.

A few counts support this clonotype. The chain couples TRBV6-1 to TRBJ2-7, with D perhaps TRBD2 (6 bases). Germline-derived CDR1 and CDR2 are MNHNS and SASEGT. The V gene lost 2 bases and the J gene lost 6 bases, with 8 bases spanning the gap. There are 12 residues in the CDR3. CDR3 loop: CASSEMGGEQYF. The CDR3 DNA is TGTGCCAGCAGTGAAATGGGGGGCGAGCAGTACTTC.

This clonotype was detected many times. This sequence joins TRBV19 and TRBJ1-1, with no clear D. This CDR3 contains 13 residues. Germline V gene sequence: CDR1 LNHDA, CDR2 SQIVND (reference sequence). V lost 10 bases and J 0 bases, leaving 12 bases between the germline ends. The CDR3 DNA is TGTGCCACTCGACTCCACTTGAACACTGAAGCTTTCTTT. Its protein product is CATRLHLNTEAFF.

In this sample, this clonotype turned up a few times. V gene TRBV9 combines with J gene TRBJ1-2; a possible D gene is TRBD1 (5 bases). Per the germline V gene, CDR1 is SGDLS and CDR2 is YYNGEE. The V end was cut by 0 bases, the J end by 1 base, with 7 bases between. This CDR3 spans 14 amino acids. The CDR3 coding sequence is TGTGCCAGCAGCGTAGCAGACAGTAACTATGGCTACACCTTC. It is translated as CASSVADSNYGYTF.